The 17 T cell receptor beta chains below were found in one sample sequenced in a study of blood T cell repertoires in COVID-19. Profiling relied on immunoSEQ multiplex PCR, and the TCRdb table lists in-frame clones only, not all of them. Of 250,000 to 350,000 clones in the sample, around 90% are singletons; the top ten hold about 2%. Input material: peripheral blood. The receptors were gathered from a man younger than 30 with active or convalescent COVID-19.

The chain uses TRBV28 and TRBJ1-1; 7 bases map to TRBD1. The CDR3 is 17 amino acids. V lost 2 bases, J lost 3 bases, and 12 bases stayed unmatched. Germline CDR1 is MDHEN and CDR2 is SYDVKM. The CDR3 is CASSLVADRVRDTEAFF. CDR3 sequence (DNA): TGTGCCAGCAGTTTAGTAGCCGACAGGGTAAGGGACACTGAAGCTTTCTTT.

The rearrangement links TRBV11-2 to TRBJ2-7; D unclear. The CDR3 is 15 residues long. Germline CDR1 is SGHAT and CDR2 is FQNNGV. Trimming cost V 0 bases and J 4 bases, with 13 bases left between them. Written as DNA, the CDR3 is TGTGCCAGCAGCTTAGACCCCACTTCCACTTACGAGCAGTACTTC. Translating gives CASSLDPTSTYEQYF.

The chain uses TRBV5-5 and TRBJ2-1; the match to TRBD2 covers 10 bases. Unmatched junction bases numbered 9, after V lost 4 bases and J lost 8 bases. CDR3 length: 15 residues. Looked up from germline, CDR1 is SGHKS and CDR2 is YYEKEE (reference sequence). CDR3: CASSPPLAGEDEQFF. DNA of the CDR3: TGTGCCAGCAGCCCCCCTCTAGCGGGAGAGGATGAGCAGTTCTTC.

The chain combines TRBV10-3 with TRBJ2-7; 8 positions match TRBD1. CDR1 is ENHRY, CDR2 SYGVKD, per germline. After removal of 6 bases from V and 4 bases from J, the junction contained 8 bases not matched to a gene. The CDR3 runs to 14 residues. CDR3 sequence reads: CAISPGTGPYEQYF. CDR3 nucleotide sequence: TGTGCCATCAGCCCCGGGACAGGTCCTTACGAGCAGTACTTC.

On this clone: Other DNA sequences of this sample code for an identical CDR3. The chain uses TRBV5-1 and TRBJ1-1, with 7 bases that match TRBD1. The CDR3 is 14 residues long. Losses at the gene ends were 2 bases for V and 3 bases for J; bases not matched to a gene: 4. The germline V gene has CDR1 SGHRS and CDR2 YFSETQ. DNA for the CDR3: TGCGCCAGCAGCTTCGTTACAGGGGACACTGAAGCTTTCTTT. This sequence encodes CASSFVTGDTEAFF.

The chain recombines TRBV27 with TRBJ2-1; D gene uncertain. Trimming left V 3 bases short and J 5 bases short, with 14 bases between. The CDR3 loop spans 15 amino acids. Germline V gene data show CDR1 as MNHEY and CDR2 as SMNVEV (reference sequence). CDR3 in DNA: TGTGCCAGCAGTTTTTTTTTCCGGTCCGACAATGAGCAGTTCTTC. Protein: CASSFFFRSDNEQFF.

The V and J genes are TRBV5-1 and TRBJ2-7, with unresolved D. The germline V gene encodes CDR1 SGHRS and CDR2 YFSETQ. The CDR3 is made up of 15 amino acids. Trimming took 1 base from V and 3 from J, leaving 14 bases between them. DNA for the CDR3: TGCGCCAGCAGCTTGTCGCCCACAGACGGCTACGAGCAGTACTTC. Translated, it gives CASSLSPTDGYEQYF.

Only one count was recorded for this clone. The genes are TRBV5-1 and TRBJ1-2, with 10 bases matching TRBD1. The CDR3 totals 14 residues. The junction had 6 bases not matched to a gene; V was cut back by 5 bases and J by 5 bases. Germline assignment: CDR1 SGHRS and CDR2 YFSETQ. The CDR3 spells CASRLPGQGYGYTF. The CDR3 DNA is TGCGCCAGCAGACTACCGGGACAGGGGTATGGCTACACCTTC.

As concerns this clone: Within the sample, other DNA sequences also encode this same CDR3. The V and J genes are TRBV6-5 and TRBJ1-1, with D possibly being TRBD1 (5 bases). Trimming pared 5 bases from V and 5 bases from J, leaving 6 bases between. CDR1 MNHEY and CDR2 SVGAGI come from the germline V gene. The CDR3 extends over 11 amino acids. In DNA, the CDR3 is TGTGCCAGCAGTCAGGGTACTGAAGCTTTCTTT. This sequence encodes CASSQGTEAFF.

The CDR3 DNA follows: TGTGCCAGCAGCTTTAGGGGCAGCACAGATACGCAGTATTTT. Residues: CASSFRGSTDTQYF. The gene calls are TRBV11-2 and TRBJ2-3; possibly TRBD1 for D (5 bases). V lost 3 bases and J lost 0, with 7 bases in between. Per germline, CDR1 SGHAT and CDR2 FQNNGV. The CDR3 extends over 14 amino acids.

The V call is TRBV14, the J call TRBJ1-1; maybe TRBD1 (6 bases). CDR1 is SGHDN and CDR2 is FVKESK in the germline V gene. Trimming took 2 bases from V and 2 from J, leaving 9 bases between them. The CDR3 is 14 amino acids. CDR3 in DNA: TGTGCCAGCAGCCAACCACAGGGTAACACTGAAGCTTTCTTT. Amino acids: CASSQPQGNTEAFF.

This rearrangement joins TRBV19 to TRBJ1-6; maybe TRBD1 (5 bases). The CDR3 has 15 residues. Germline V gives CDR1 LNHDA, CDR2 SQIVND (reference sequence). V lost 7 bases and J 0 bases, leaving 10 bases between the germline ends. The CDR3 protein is CASNPDSSYNSPLHF. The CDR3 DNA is TGTGCCAGTAACCCAGACAGCTCCTATAATTCACCCCTCCACTTT.

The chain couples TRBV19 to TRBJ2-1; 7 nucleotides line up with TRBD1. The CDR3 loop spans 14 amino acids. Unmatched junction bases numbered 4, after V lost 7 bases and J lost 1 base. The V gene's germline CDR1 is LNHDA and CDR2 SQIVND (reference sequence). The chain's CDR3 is CASKPGGSYNEQFF. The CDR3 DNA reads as TGTGCCAGTAAACCAGGGGGATCCTACAATGAGCAGTTCTTC.

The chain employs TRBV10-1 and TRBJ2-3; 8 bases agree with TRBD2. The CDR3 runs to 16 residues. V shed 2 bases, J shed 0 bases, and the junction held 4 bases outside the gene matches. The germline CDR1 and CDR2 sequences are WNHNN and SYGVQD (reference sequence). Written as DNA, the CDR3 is TGCGCCAGCAGTGAGCTTAGCGGGGCCAGCACAGATACGCAGTATTTT. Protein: CASSELSGASTDTQYF.

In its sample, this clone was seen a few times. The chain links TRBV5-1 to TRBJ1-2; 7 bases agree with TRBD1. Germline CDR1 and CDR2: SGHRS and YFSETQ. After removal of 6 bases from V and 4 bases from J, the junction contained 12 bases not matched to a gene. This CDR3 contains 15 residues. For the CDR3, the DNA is TGCGCCAGCACCTCCGGGCGAGGGGACAGCTATGGCTACACCTTC. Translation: CASTSGRGDSYGYTF.

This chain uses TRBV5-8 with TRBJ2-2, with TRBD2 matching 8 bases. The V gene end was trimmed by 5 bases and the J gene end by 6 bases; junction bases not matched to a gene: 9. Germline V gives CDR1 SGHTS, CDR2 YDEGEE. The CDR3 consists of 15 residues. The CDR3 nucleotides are TGTGCCAGCAGAGCGGGAGCGGGGTTATCCGGGGAGCTGTTTTTT. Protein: CASRAGAGLSGELFF.

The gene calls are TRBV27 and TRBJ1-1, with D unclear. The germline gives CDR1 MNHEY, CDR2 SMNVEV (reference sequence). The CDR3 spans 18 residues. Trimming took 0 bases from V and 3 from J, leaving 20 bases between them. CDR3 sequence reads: CASSLSSLGWKRDTEAFF. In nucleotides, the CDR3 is TGTGCCAGCAGTTTATCATCGTTGGGCTGGAAGAGGGACACTGAAGCTTTCTTT.